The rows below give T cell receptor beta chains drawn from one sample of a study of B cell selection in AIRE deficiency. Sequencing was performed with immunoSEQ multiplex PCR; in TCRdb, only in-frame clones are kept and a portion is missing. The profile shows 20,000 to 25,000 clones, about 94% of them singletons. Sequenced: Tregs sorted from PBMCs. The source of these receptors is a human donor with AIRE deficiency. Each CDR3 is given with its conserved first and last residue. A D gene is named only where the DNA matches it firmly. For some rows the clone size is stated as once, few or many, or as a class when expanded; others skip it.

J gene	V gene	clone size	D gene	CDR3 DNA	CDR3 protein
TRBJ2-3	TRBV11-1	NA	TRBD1	TGTGCCAGCAGCCGTACAGGGGGTGCAGATACGCAGTATTTT	CASSRTGGADTQYF
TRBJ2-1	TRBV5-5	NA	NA	TGTGCCAGCAGCCGGGGACTGTCTCCACTGTCGATGGATGAGCAGTTCTTC	CASSRGLSPLSMDEQFF
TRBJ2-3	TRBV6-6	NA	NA	TGTGCCAGCAGTTACAGTTGGGTAGATACGCAGTATTTT	CASSYSWVDTQYF
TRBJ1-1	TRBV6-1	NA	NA	TGTGCCACCGCCTTTGCAGACAACACTGAAGCTTTCTTT	CATAFADNTEAFF
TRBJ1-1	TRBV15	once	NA	TGTGCCACCAGCAGAGCCCTACCGCGGGGGAACACTGAAGCTTTCTTT	CATSRALPRGNTEAFF
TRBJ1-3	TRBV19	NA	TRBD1	TGTGCCAGTAGTATCCGGACAGGCCCTGGAAACACCATATATTTT	CASSIRTGPGNTIYF
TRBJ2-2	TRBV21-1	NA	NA	TGTGCCAGCAGCAAACGGGATGTCGGGGAGCTGTTTTTT	CASSKRDVGELFF
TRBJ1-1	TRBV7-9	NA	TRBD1	TGTGCCAGCAGCCGGGACAGAAACACTGAAGCTTTCTTT	CASSRDRNTEAFF
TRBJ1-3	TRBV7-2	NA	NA	TGTGCCAGCAGATACAGCACGAACTCTGGAAACACCATATATTTT	CASRYSTNSGNTIYF
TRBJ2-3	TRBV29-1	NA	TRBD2	TGCAGCGTTCAAGGGGGTAGACTAGCGGGATACACAGATACGCAGTATTTT	CSVQGGRLAGYTDTQYF
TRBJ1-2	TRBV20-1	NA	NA	TGCAGTGCTAGAGACTCCTATGGCTACACCTTC	CSARDSYGYTF
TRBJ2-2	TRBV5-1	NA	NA	TGCGCCAGCAGCGGCGCGGCGGGAAGTACCGGGGAGCTGTTTTTT	CASSGAAGSTGELFF
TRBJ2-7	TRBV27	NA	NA	TGTGCCAGCAGTTTAGGCTCCGGGGGACCCTACGAGCAGTACTTC	CASSLGSGGPYEQYF
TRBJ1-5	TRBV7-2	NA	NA	TGTGCCAGCAGCTTAGCAGGGGGTAGCAATCAGCCCCAGCATTTT	CASSLAGGSNQPQHF
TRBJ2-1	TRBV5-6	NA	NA	TGTGCCAGCAGCTTGGCCGCGCGCCTTCCCCTATCACACAATGAGCAGTTCTTC	CASSLAARLPLSHNEQFF
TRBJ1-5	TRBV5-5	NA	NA	TGTGCCAGCAGCTTGGACGGGGTTCAGCCCCAGCATTTT	CASSLDGVQPQHF
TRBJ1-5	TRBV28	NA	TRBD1	TGTGCCAGCAGTTTGGACAGGGGCGATCAGCCCCAGCATTTT	CASSLDRGDQPQHF